Listed below are T cell receptor beta chains from one sample, sequenced in a study of regulatory T cells in long-lasting Graves disease. MiXCR, applied by TCRdb to the multiplex PCR reads, yields one record per CDR3 protein. The sample shows approximately 390,000 distinct CDR3 sequences, about 16% of them seen only once. These data were also reused for a study on T cells in Graves' hyperthyroidism and ophthalmopathy.

This material consisted of peripheral blood mononuclear cells (PBMCs), taken at new diagnosis, from a patient treated with antithyroid drugs. These receptor sequences come from a woman between 18 and 30 years old with Graves disease. Both conserved end residues are part of each CDR3. A D gene is named only where the DNA matches it firmly. Clone size is stated in some rows and not others, as once, few, many or a class when expanded.

d_call j_call cdr3_length clone_size v_call cdr3_aa cdr3_nt
NA TRBJ1-2 15 NA TRBV14 CASSQDTVTNYGYTF TGTGCCAGCAGCCAAGATACGGTCACTAACTATGGCTACACCTTC
NA TRBJ2-5 13 NA TRBV3-1 CASSQGNYETQYF TGTGCCAGCAGCCAAGGGAATTACGAGACCCAGTACTTC
TRBD2 TRBJ2-7 15 NA TRBV13 CASSAGLAGTYEKYF TGTGCCAGCAGCGCAGGACTAGCGGGGACCTACGAGAAGTACTTC
NA TRBJ2-1 13 many TRBV30 CALIRGINNEQFF TGTGCCCTAATCCGGGGAATTAACAATGAGCAGTTCTTC
NA TRBJ1-6 15 NA TRBV3-1 CASSPLGNSGSPLHF TGTGCCAGCAGCCCCCTGGGGAACTCGGGCTCACCCCTCCACTTT
TRBD1 TRBJ2-7 15 few TRBV12-3/TRBV12-4 CASSLGGTGRAEQYF TGTGCCAGCAGTTTAGGGGGGACAGGGCGTGCCGAGCAGTACTTC
NA TRBJ2-7 12 few TRBV10-3 CAISPQAHEQYF TGTGCCATCAGTCCGCAAGCCCACGAGCAGTACTTC
TRBD1 TRBJ1-4 16 NA TRBV6-9 CASSYLGRQGDEELFF TGTGCCAGCAGTTACTTGGGGAGACAGGGTGATGAAGAACTGTTTTTT
NA TRBJ1-2 11 many TRBV30 CAWSLESGYTF TGTGCCTGGTCTCTGGAGTCGGGCTACACCTTC
NA TRBJ2-7 14 NA TRBV14 CASSQDPASYEQYF TGTGCCAGCAGCCAAGATCCCGCGTCCTACGAGCAGTACTTC
NA TRBJ1-4 16 few TRBV4-1 CASSQDRGLSNEKLFF TGCGCCAGCAGCCAAGATCGGGGGTTATCGAATGAAAAACTGTTTTTT
TRBD2 TRBJ2-1 15 many TRBV18 CASSPIAGAYNEQFF TGTGCCAGCTCACCGATAGCGGGAGCTTACAATGAGCAGTTCTTC
TRBD1 TRBJ2-1 13 many TRBV30 CAWSIGQGPEQFF TGTGCCTGGAGTATAGGACAGGGACCTGAGCAGTTCTTC
TRBD2 TRBJ2-7 15 few TRBV28 CASSLSREGLSEQYF TGTGCCAGCAGTTTATCGAGGGAGGGCCTTAGCGAGCAGTACTTC
NA TRBJ1-5 13 NA TRBV4-2 CASSHAGGRPQHF TGTGCCAGCAGCCATGCTGGGGGTCGGCCCCAGCATTTT
TRBD1 TRBJ1-1 14 many TRBV2 CASSEQGALTEAFF TGTGCCAGCAGTGAACAGGGGGCGTTGACTGAAGCTTTCTTT
TRBD1 TRBJ2-3 20 many TRBV6-2/TRBV6-3 CASTHRPGQGARVGTDTQYF TGTGCCAGCACTCACCGTCCCGGACAGGGTGCGAGGGTTGGCACAGATACGCAGTATTTT
NA TRBJ2-1 12 many TRBV6-1 CANRQITVEQFF TGTGCCAACCGACAGATAACAGTTGAGCAGTTCTTC
TRBD2 TRBJ2-1 21 many TRBV3-1 CASSPPRVTSGGGGSYNEQFF TGTGCCAGCAGCCCTCCCCGGGTAACTAGCGGGGGCGGGGGCTCCTACAATGAGCAGTTCTTC
TRBD2 TRBJ2-7 15 few TRBV9 CASSVGTSAFYEQYF TGTGCCAGCAGCGTAGGGACTAGCGCTTTCTACGAGCAGTACTTC
NA TRBJ2-1 13 NA TRBV27 CASSLSTANEQFF TGTGCCAGCAGTTTATCCACAGCCAATGAGCAGTTCTTC
NA TRBJ1-4 17 once TRBV7-9 CASSLLAGLATNEKLFF TGTGCCAGCAGCTTATTGGCAGGGCTTGCAACTAATGAAAAACTGTTTTTT
NA TRBJ1-5 14 many TRBV3-1 CASSQVPSGQPQHF TGTGCCAGCAGCCAAGTTCCGTCAGGTCAGCCCCAGCATTTT
NA TRBJ1-2 15 many TRBV5-5 CASSSRQKGNYGYTF TGTGCCAGCAGCTCCCGCCAAAAGGGGAACTATGGCTACACCTTC
NA TRBJ1-5 13 many TRBV2 CASAIVRVQPQHF TGTGCCAGCGCAATAGTCAGGGTACAGCCCCAGCATTTT
TRBD2 TRBJ2-3 19 NA TRBV3-1 CASSQGSGGRHTSTDTQYF TGTGCCAGCAGCCAAGGGTCGGGGGGGCGACATACCAGCACAGATACGCAGTATTTT
NA TRBJ2-1 15 many TRBV19 CASSIQGEAYNEQFF TGTGCCAGTAGTATTCAGGGCGAGGCCTACAATGAGCAGTTCTTC
NA TRBJ1-1 12 many TRBV3-1 CASSQLGGEAFF TGTGCCAGCAGCCAACTAGGAGGGGAAGCTTTCTTT
NA TRBJ1-1 12 many TRBV9 CASSVGREEAFF TGTGCCAGCAGCGTAGGCAGGGAGGAAGCTTTCTTT
NA TRBJ2-7 14 many TRBV28 CASSYLGLGYEQYF TGTGCCAGCAGTTACCTGGGACTTGGGTACGAGCAGTACTTC
NA TRBJ1-2 14 many TRBV13 CASSLGTSQYGYTF TGTGCCAGCAGCTTAGGGACTTCCCAGTATGGCTACACCTTC
TRBD2 TRBJ2-5 17 few TRBV5-1 CASSFSGRHYQQETQYF TGCGCCAGCAGCTTTAGCGGGAGGCATTACCAGCAAGAGACCCAGTACTTC
TRBD2 TRBJ2-7 16 NA TRBV2 CASSGLSGGAAYEQYF TGTGCCAGCAGTGGCCTTTCCGGGGGGGCGGCCTACGAGCAGTACTTC